Listed here are 12 T cell receptor beta chains from one sample, sequenced in a study of T-cell reconstitution after alpha-beta-depleted transplantation in children. Using unique molecular identifiers, the investigators prepared the TCRbeta library. TCRdb re-derived calls from the PCR reads in MiXCR, one entry per CDR3 protein. The sample contains hundreds of thousands of distinct CDR3 sequences, about an eighth of which appear only once. The sample was PBMCs, taken before TCRalphabeta/CD19-depleted stem cell transplant. The source of these receptors is a girl aged 2 to 9 with congenital amegakaryocytic thrombocytopenia, due to receive a stem cell transplant.

With respect to this clonotype: This may come from a read error, since a much larger clone is one base off. This chain joins TRBV5-1 and TRBJ2-7; TRBD1 agrees at 8 bases. This CDR3 region has 14 residues. CDR1 SGHRS and CDR2 YFSETQ come from the germline V gene. The CDR3, as DNA: TGCACCAGCAGCCACGACAGGGGCGACTACGAGCAGTACTTC. It encodes CTSSHDRGDYEQYF.

This clonotype was detected only a few times. The chain couples TRBV11-2 to TRBJ2-5, with 10 bases that match TRBD2. This CDR3 region has 18 residues. CDR1 is SGHAT and CDR2 is FQNNGV in the germline V gene. After removal of 5 bases from V and 0 bases from J, the junction contained 12 bases not matched to a gene. The CDR3 coding sequence is TGTGCCAGCAGCCCCGCGTTAGCGGGAGGATGGGACCAAGAGACCCAGTACTTC. Its protein is CASSPALAGGWDQETQYF.

This chain connects TRBV19 to TRBJ2-5; the D gene could be TRBD1 or TRBD2 (5 bases each). The CDR3 sequence is 13 residues long. With 3 bases removed from V and 5 bases from J, the gap between germline ends came to 10 bases. CDR1 is LNHDA and CDR2 is SQIVND in the germline V gene (reference sequence). The CDR3 DNA sequence: TGTGCCAGTAGTATTGGGGGTCCGGAGACCCAGTACTTC. Protein: CASSIGGPETQYF.

With respect to this clonotype: Just one base apart from a much larger clone, this may be a read error. The rearrangement joins TRBV10-3 to TRBJ2-5; 7 positions agree with TRBD2. The germline V gene encodes CDR1 ENHRY and CDR2 SYGVKD. The CDR3 extends over 12 amino acids. The CDR3 sequence: CGTSRGVETQYF. The CDR3 nucleotides read TGTGGCACGAGTCGGGGGGTTGAGACCCAGTACTTC.

This clonotype was detected ten times or more. Here the CDR3 reads CAISRTEPRSSYNEQFF. DNA of the CDR3: TGTGCCATCAGTCGGACGGAACCGAGAAGCTCCTACAATGAGCAGTTCTTC. This chain connects TRBV10-3 to TRBJ2-1, with unresolved D. V gave up 5 bases and J gave up 0 bases, with 17 bases separating them. Looked up from germline, CDR1 is ENHRY and CDR2 is SYGVKD. This CDR3 contains 17 residues.

This chain connects TRBV29-1 to TRBJ1-2; D perhaps matches TRBD1 (5 bases). The CDR3 extends over 14 amino acids. The V end was cut by 0 bases, the J end by 4 bases, with 12 bases between. From germline, CDR1 is SQVTM and CDR2 ANQGSEA. This CDR3 reads CSVEDSQGSYGYTF. DNA of the CDR3: TGCAGCGTTGAAGATAGTCAGGGAAGCTATGGCTACACCTTC. The variable domain in full, completed from reference TRBV29-1 and TRBJ1-2, reads SAVISQKPSRDICQRGTSLTIQCQVDSQVTMMFWYRQQPGQSLTLIATANQGSEATYESGFVIDKFPISRPNLTFSTLTVSNMSPEDSSIYLCSVEDSQGSYGYTFGSGTRLTVV.

This clonotype has ten or more counts. V and J are TRBV29-1 and TRBJ1-1, with a possible D match to TRBD1 (5 bases). The CDR3 totals 12 residues. Germline assignment: CDR1 SQVTM and CDR2 ANQGSEA. With 7 bases removed from V and 2 bases from J, the gap between germline ends came to 11 bases. The CDR3 is CSAGRSNTEAFF. DNA of the CDR3: TGCAGCGCGGGACGGAGCAACACTGAAGCTTTCTTT.

The gene calls are TRBV7-8 and TRBJ2-2, with 8 bases fitting TRBD2. Germline trimming cut 7 bases from V and 0 bases from J; bases unmatched to any gene: 7. The CDR3 runs to 16 residues. Germline CDR1 is SGHVS and CDR2 is FQNEAQ. CDR3 sequence reads: CASTSRGGPNTGELFF. The CDR3 DNA reads as TGTGCCAGCACCTCCCGGGGGGGACCGAACACCGGGGAGCTGTTTTTT.

This clonotype was seen a few times. V usage is TRBV5-1 and J usage is TRBJ2-7; D remains ambiguous. There are 14 residues in the CDR3. CDR1 and CDR2 from the germline V gene are SGHRS and YFSETQ. V dropped 1 base and J dropped 4 bases, with 12 bases sitting between them. Written as DNA, the CDR3 is TGCGCCAGCAGCTTGACCGAATACCCTTACGAGCAGTACTTC. Amino acid sequence: CASSLTEYPYEQYF.

CDR3 coding DNA: TGCAGCGCGGCACTAGCCCAAGCGAACGAGCAGTACTTC. Translating it yields CSAALAQANEQYF. This chain links TRBV29-1 with TRBJ2-7; perhaps TRBD2 as D (6 bases). CDR3 size: 13 residues. Trimming removed 7 bases from V and 5 bases from J, with 18 bases in between. The germline CDR1 and CDR2 sequences are SQVTM and ANQGSEA.

V is TRBV5-1 and J is TRBJ2-7; TRBD1 matches at 9 bases. The CDR3 is 15 amino acids. Trimming took 0 bases from V and 2 from J; bases not matched to a gene: 3. Germline V CDR1 and CDR2: SGHRS, YFSETQ. This chain's CDR3 is CASSLAWDRAYEQYF. CDR3 coding DNA: TGCGCCAGCAGCTTGGCCTGGGACAGGGCCTACGAGCAGTACTTC.

This clonotype was seen only a few times. This sequence joins TRBV5-1 and TRBJ2-5; 10 bases line up with TRBD2. Germline trimming cut 3 bases from V and 5 bases from J; bases unmatched to any gene: 10. Germline V lookup: CDR1 SGHRS, CDR2 YFSETQ. The CDR3 is 16 residues long. The CDR3 spells CASSSSALAGRETQYF. Here the CDR3 DNA reads TGCGCCAGCAGCTCTTCCGCACTAGCGGGAAGGGAGACCCAGTACTTC.